The clone carrying this T cell receptor beta chain was detected a few times. The data were taken from a study of blood T cell repertoires in COVID-19. The protocol was immunoSEQ multiplex PCR, while the TCRdb copy is restricted to in-frame clones and leaves out a portion. The table lists roughly 100,000 clones, 80% to 90% of them singletons. There are 13 residues in the CDR3. V shed 7 bases and J 5 bases; nucleotides not matched to a gene: 6. The sequencing input was peripheral blood. J is TRBJ2-5 and V is TRBV12-3 or TRBV12-4; 8 nucleotides match TRBD1. This TCR was sampled from a woman aged 70-85 years with acute or convalescent COVID-19. Written as DNA, the CDR3 is TGTGCCAGCAAGCAGGGGGCTGAGGAGACCCAGTACTTC. Translating gives CASKQGAEETQYF.